This TCR beta chain was captured by sequencing in a study of shared clonotypes between healthy human individuals. About this clone: As yet, its antigen is unknown.

The V end lost 4 bases, the J end lost 9 bases, and 12 bases lay between the germline ends. CDR3 length equals 13 residues. Per the germline V gene, CDR1 is ENHRY and CDR2 is SYGVKD. Splitting of CD4+ cells produced CD45RA+ naive and CD45RA-negative memory subsets. Findings and limits, study-wide: Sampling was confined to blood; repertoires within tissues likely differ. Non-shared clonotypes had lower generation probabilities than those shared by all four donors.

Assay execution took place at the deep level. Repertoires were generated with immunoSEQ multiplex PCR, while TCRdb's copy carries only in-frame clones and drops some. The sample consists of 950,000 to 1,300,000 clones, approximately 68% of them appearing once. This receptor was identified in a man younger than 35 in good health. The chain uses TRBV10-3 and TRBJ2-2; weak D call: TRBD2 (5 bases). Material: memory CD4+ T cells sorted from blood. Subset reported: CD45RA-negative fraction. CDR3 nucleotides: TGTGCCATCAGTGTAACAGAGCGGAGGGAGCTGTTTTTT. It translates to CAISVTERRELFF.